Following are 19 T cell receptor beta chains from one sample sequenced in a study of OX40 agonist ivuxolimab in advanced cancers. Preparation of the library involved the immunoSEQ multiplex PCR assay. What TCRdb holds here is the immuneACCESS table cut down to in-frame rearrangements. Part of the clones is not present; checked against another copy, under half of the missing clones reflect an unresolved V gene, and the others are unexplained. The sample table records 57,000 or so clones; roughly 84% of these occur just once. The ten largest clones add up to 4.7% of the sample. The material was CD4+ or CD8+ T cells sorted from blood, obtained in a trial of the OX40 agonist ivuxolimab. All receptors derive from an adult with an advanced solid tumor such as melanoma, head and neck, liver or kidney cancer.

The gene calls are TRBV11-1 and TRBJ2-7, with 8 bases matching TRBD2. CDR3 length: 13 residues. Germline V lookup: CDR1 SGHAT, CDR2 FQDESV (reference sequence). V lost 5 bases and J lost 5; bases outside the gene matches: 5. CDR3 loop: CASSPYSGDEQYF. The DNA for the CDR3 is TGTGCCAGCAGCCCGTATAGCGGGGACGAGCAGTACTTC.

V is TRBV15 and J is TRBJ2-3, with 8 bases fitting TRBD1. The CDR3 runs to 14 residues. CDR1 is LNHNV, CDR2 YYDKDF, per germline (reference sequence). J was trimmed by 3 bases and V by 9 bases; bases with no gene match: 8. CDR3 loop: CATWTGLGTDTQYF. The CDR3 DNA follows: TGTGCCACTTGGACAGGGTTGGGAACAGATACGCAGTATTTT.

The gene calls are TRBV9 and TRBJ2-7; D is possibly TRBD2 (5 bases). The germline CDR1 and CDR2 sequences are SGDLS and YYNGEE. V gave up 0 bases and J gave up 6 bases, with 10 bases separating them. The CDR3 is made up of 13 amino acids. The CDR3 region is CASSVAGLSEQYF. In DNA form, the CDR3 reads TGTGCCAGCAGCGTAGCGGGGTTGAGCGAGCAGTACTTC.

This sequence joins TRBV30 and TRBJ1-1; 7 bases agree with TRBD1. CDR1 and CDR2 (germline): GTSNPN, SVGIG (reference sequence). CDR3 length equals 13 residues. V lost 2 bases and J lost 4; bases outside the gene matches: 4. This CDR3 is CAWSQGGVTEAFF. The CDR3 DNA follows: TGTGCCTGGAGTCAGGGGGGTGTCACTGAAGCTTTCTTT.

In nucleotides, the CDR3 is TGCGCCAGCAGACAACTAGCGGGAGGGGCCTACGAGCAGTACTTC. Its protein product is CASRQLAGGAYEQYF. The chain joins TRBV5-1 to TRBJ2-7, with 13 bases matching TRBD2. Germline values: CDR1 SGHRS, CDR2 YFSETQ. CDR3 length: 15 amino acids. V lost 5 bases and J lost 2; bases outside the gene matches: 4. Looking up the rest from reference TRBV5-1 and TRBJ2-7 gives the full variable domain: KAGVTQTPRYLIKTRGQQVTLSCSPISGHRSVSWYQQTPGQGLQFLFEYFSETQRNKGNFPGRFSGRQFSNSRSEMNVSTLELGDSALYLCASRQLAGGAYEQYFGPGTRLTVT.

The rearrangement joins TRBV5-1 to TRBJ2-3; 7 bases match TRBD1. Trimming removed 4 bases from V and 2 bases from J; junction bases left unmatched: 7. CDR1 is SGHRS, CDR2 YFSETQ, per germline. The CDR3 consists of 15 residues. CDR3 protein: CASSQGQLDTDTQYF. CDR3 in DNA: TGCGCCAGCAGCCAGGGACAGCTTGACACAGATACGCAGTATTTT.

The chain employs TRBV4-1 and TRBJ1-1; no firm D call. Germline V CDR1 and CDR2: MGHRA, YSYEKL. This CDR3 comprises 13 residues. V was trimmed by 5 bases and J by 0 bases, leaving 7 bases between them. The CDR3 region has the DNA TGCGCCAGCAGCTTTAATGTGAACACTGAAGCTTTCTTT. This sequence encodes CASSFNVNTEAFF.

Here the CDR3 DNA reads TGTGCCAGCAGCTACCGGGGCACCGGGAGGGAGCAGTTCTTC. Translated, it gives CASSYRGTGREQFF. The chain joins TRBV6-5 to TRBJ2-1; 7 nucleotides match TRBD2. The junction had 12 bases not matched to a gene; V was cut back by 6 bases and J by 10 bases. In germline, CDR1 is MNHEY, CDR2 SVGAGI. The CDR3 sequence is 14 residues long.

The rearrangement links TRBV5-1 to TRBJ2-1; the match to TRBD2 covers 13 bases. V lost 1 base, J lost 9 bases, and 7 bases stayed unmatched. This CDR3 region has 16 residues. CDR1 SGHRS and CDR2 YFSETQ come from the germline V gene. Here the CDR3 reads CASSLRGLAGEGEQFF. Here the CDR3 DNA reads TGCGCCAGCAGCTTGAGAGGACTAGCGGGAGAGGGTGAGCAGTTCTTC.

The chain employs TRBV19 and TRBJ2-4; D unresolved. Trimming removed 4 bases at V and 7 bases at J, with 11 bases between. CDR3 length equals 13 residues. Germline loops: CDR1 LNHDA, CDR2 SQIVND (reference sequence). The CDR3 region has the DNA TGTGCCAGTAGTAACCCTTATGGGAACATTCAGTACTTC. Translated: CASSNPYGNIQYF.

This clone was observed a few times. The chain couples TRBV13 to TRBJ2-5; D call uncertain. The CDR3 extends over 14 amino acids. From germline, CDR1 is PRHDT and CDR2 FYEKMQ (reference sequence). V was pared by 5 bases and J by 2 bases, with 12 bases between. Here the CDR3 reads CASSLRGRQETQYF. CDR3 nucleotide sequence: TGTGCCAGCAGCCTCCGAGGCAGGCAAGAGACCCAGTACTTC. Based on the CDR3 plus reference TRBV13 and TRBJ2-5, the full variable domain is AAGVIQSPRHLIKEKRETATLKCYPIPRHDTVYWYQQGPGQDPQFLISFYEKMQSDKGSIPDRFSAQQFSDYHSELNMSSLELGDSALYFCASSLRGRQETQYFGPGTRLLVL.

The rearrangement uses TRBV11-3 and TRBJ2-5; D is undetermined. The V end was cut by 2 bases, the J end by 4 bases, with 14 bases between. The germline CDR1 and CDR2 sequences are SGHNT and YENEEA. The CDR3 length is 15 residues. In DNA, the CDR3 is TGTGCCAGCAGCTTATATGGGCAGGTCCTAGAGACCCAGTACTTC. This codes for CASSLYGQVLETQYF.

This chain links TRBV2 with TRBJ2-3; 11 bases are shared with TRBD2. The CDR3 length is 14 residues. Germline values: CDR1 SNHLY, CDR2 FYNNEI. V lost 9 bases to trimming and J lost 6 bases; unmatched junction nucleotides: 8. CDR3 DNA: TGTGCCAGGAGCGTAGCGGGAGGGCGGGATACGCAGTATTTT. Translation: CARSVAGGRDTQYF.

V usage is TRBV4-1 and J usage is TRBJ1-2, with D perhaps matching TRBD1 (6 bases). The CDR3 consists of 12 residues. Trimming removed 2 bases at V and 7 bases at J, with 8 bases between. CDR1 MGHRA and CDR2 YSYEKL come from the germline V gene. CDR3 DNA sequence: TGCGCCAGCAGCCAATCAGGGGTTGGCTACACCTTC. Translated, it gives CASSQSGVGYTF.

This chain links TRBV13 with TRBJ2-7, with 11 bases fitting TRBD1. After removal of 6 bases from V and 5 bases from J, the junction contained 6 bases not matched to a gene. The CDR3 totals 14 residues. The V gene's germline CDR1 is PRHDT and CDR2 FYEKMQ (reference sequence). The CDR3 nucleotides read TGTGCCAGCAGACGGACAGGGGGCTTCGACGAGCAGTACTTC. Encoded protein: CASRRTGGFDEQYF.

The chain couples TRBV5-1 to TRBJ2-7; the D gene is possibly TRBD2 (6 bases). The CDR3 totals 14 residues. The germline V gene has CDR1 SGHRS and CDR2 YFSETQ. With 7 bases removed from V and 2 bases from J, the gap between germline ends came to 16 bases. CDR3 residues: CASSKEGGTYEQYF. The CDR3 DNA reads TGCGCCAGCTCTAAGGAGGGAGGTACCTACGAGCAGTACTTC.

This rearrangement joins TRBV28 to TRBJ2-7; 13 nucleotides match TRBD2. The J segment lost 3 bases and the V segment lost 4 bases, leaving 6 bases of the junction unmatched. Germline CDR1 reads MDHEN; CDR2 reads SYDVKM. There are 16 residues in the CDR3. The CDR3 protein is CASSSPRTSGSYEQYF. The CDR3 DNA sequence: TGTGCCAGCAGTTCCCCTAGGACTAGCGGGAGCTACGAGCAGTACTTC.

The rearrangement joins TRBV19 to TRBJ1-3, with D uncertain. Germline CDR1 LNHDA, CDR2 SQIVND (reference sequence). V was cut by 9 bases and J by 1 base, with 13 bases left in between. The CDR3 extends over 14 amino acids. This CDR3 reads CARRTGDSGNTIYF. The CDR3 bases are TGTGCCAGAAGGACCGGGGATTCTGGAAACACCATATATTTT.

V gene TRBV7-2 combines with J gene TRBJ2-1; D is perhaps TRBD1 (6 bases). The CDR3 covers 14 residues. Trimming took 8 bases from V and 9 from J, leaving 20 bases between them. Germline assignment: CDR1 SGHTA and CDR2 FQGNSA. This CDR3 is CASGSQGLVGEQFF. The CDR3 DNA reads TGTGCCAGCGGATCACAGGGTTTGGTAGGTGAGCAGTTCTTC. The full variable domain, its missing parts supplied by reference TRBV7-2 and TRBJ2-1, is GAGVSQSPSNKVTEKGKDVELRCDPISGHTALYWYRQSLGQGLEFLIYFQGNSAPDKSGLPSDRFSAERTGGSVSTLTIQRTQQEDSAVYLCASGSQGLVGEQFFGPGTRLTVL.